This entry features one T cell receptor beta chain sequence. This clone's antigen is unknown. Base quality data are lacking; no much larger clone is found one base away. Taken from the germline V gene, the CDR1 and CDR2 loops are SGDLS and YYNGEE. V is pared back by 4 bases and J by 3 bases, with 11 bases lying between the germline termini. Counted from cysteine to phenylalanine, this CDR3 has 14 amino acids. The entry retains the CDR3 DNA only, 42 bases that are in frame from base 1. This specimen comes from a study of cytomegalovirus exposure and HLA in healthy donors (dated by TCRdb to between 2016 and 2019). For context, the study as a whole: An earlier analysis of some 600 of the donors reported approximately 280 Gb of sequence data and about 120 million unique TCR beta sequences obtained from approximately 180 million T cells. An early release that covered some 640 HLA-typed donors contained approximately 300 gigabases of sequencing data and approximately 85 million unique TCR sequences. Of the 398 genotyped donors, approximately 83% fell in the genetic ancestry cluster associated with self-reported Caucasian donors. The study was designed to test whether signatures of past pathogen exposure could be identified by cataloging public T cell receptors. The study used immunosequencing to profile the T cell repertoires of hundreds of subjects and linked those repertoires to cytomegalovirus serostatus. A separate validation cohort of roughly 130 different subjects was used in addition to the roughly 700-subject first cohort. The study combined high-throughput TCR immunosequencing, statistical association of individual TCRs with disease status, and machine learning to predict cytomegalovirus infection status. In a later analysis, previously published TCR beta repertoires from 600 to 850 donors were re-analyzed and high-resolution HLA genotyping was added so that TCR occurrence patterns could be studied. In the later analysis, no new phenotypic data were used to find candidate immune exposures; instead, reliance was placed on TCR beta sequences and their occurrence across donors. An earlier analysis of fewer than 700 of the donors applied high-throughput TCR beta sequencing to assess whether each TCR beta V gene segment acted as functional or pseudogenic. Donor age, sex, ethnicity and CMV serostatus were collected together with the repertoire data. Genome-wide SNP genotypes for about three fifths of the 666 donors were used in a later genetic analysis, which treated that subset as a discovery cohort. All discovery cohort repertoires had been generated on a single sequencing platform. HLA typing covered class I and class II loci at four-digit resolution. Typing coverage differed by locus: A, B, C, DRB1 and DQB1 were typed in roughly 629-630 donors, DQA1 in 522, DPA1 in roughly 590, and DPB1 in approximately 450. About five DR-DQ haplotypes were handled as single units for association and clustering, since linkage in the cohort was strong. Among several hundred genotyped donors of the cohort, an average of roughly 230,000 unique TCR beta nucleotide sequences was sequenced per donor, of which about 20% were non-productive.

The cohort was made up of 500 to 850 healthy bone marrow donors. At the time of sampling, every cohort member was nominally healthy, though immune exposures that went unrecorded were likely present. The donor was CMV seropositive and was included in the group of about 290 seropositive cohort members. A peripheral blood sample was collected from each donor, and TCR beta sequencing was performed on peripheral blood mononuclear cells. Genomic DNA was extracted from the blood cell samples with the Qiagen DNeasy Blood Extraction Kit. The library was made by the immunoSEQ multiplex PCR assay. The multiplex PCR relied on a mix of 60 forward primers for TCR Vbeta segments and 13 reverse primers for TCR Jbeta segments. The CDR3 region of rearranged TCR beta genes was amplified from genomic DNA with a multiplex PCR assay. The amplified TCR beta libraries were sequenced on the Illumina HiSeq System as 87-base-pair reads. Under the source paper's analysis protocol: A later analysis tallied tens of millions of unique TCR beta chains across the 700 or so repertoires, and some 12 million of those chains were shared by two or more donors. To remove PCR and sequencing errors, raw reads were error-corrected and collapsed into unique sequences using a nearest-neighbor algorithm that merged closely related sequences. V, D and J gene segments were assigned by aligning CDR3 sequences to IMGT reference sequences. For a sequence to be retained, a match of at least six nucleotides to both a V gene segment and a J gene segment was required. Rearrangements were called productive when the CDR3 lacked stop codons and stayed in frame with V and J; all others were non-productive. Following IMGT convention, CDR3 was defined as the stretch from the second conserved V-encoded cysteine up to the conserved J-encoded phenylalanine. The earlier analysis of about 560 of the donors excluded any sequence lacking an unambiguous match to a single V gene segment. In an earlier analysis of more than 500 of the donors, a V segment was called functional when productive rearrangements were above 56.7%, and segregating when the standard deviation between donors exceeded 5%. A statistical classification framework was built for diagnosing cytomegalovirus status from the catalog of TCR beta chain sequences. In a later analysis, TCR nucleotide sequences were compared against IMGT/GENE-DB human TR gene sequences so that V and J genes could be assigned. Using the TCRdist pipeline, a later analysis assigned CDR3 sequences along with most-parsimonious VDJ recombination scenarios. A later analysis defined each TCR beta chain by its CDR3 amino acid sequence plus V-gene family, and excluded reads lacking a unique V-gene family. To address suspected cross-contamination and a sequencing artifact, a later analysis removed 450 to 700 highly shared, low-generation-probability nucleotide sequences. In a later analysis, a clonal expansion index for each public chain was calculated from normalized within-repertoire ranks of inferred template counts. A later analysis computed generation probabilities with a VDJ recombination model fitted to out-of-frame rearrangements, and checked the results against IGoR. In a later analysis, hypergeometric tests were used to score TCR-TCR, TCR-HLA and TCR-CMV co-occurrence, with a repertoire-size bias correction applied to TCR pairs. In a later analysis, false discovery rates were estimated by permuting HLA or CMV assignments 20 times. In a later analysis, co-occurring TCRs were grouped with DBSCAN, and TCRdist sequence similarity was added when clustering was performed within HLA-allele-positive subsets. Co-occurrence clustering excluded repertoires with fewer than 30,000 or more than 120,000 public chains, plus five with anomalous nucleotide sharing. Imported from immuneACCESS, the table was reduced by TCRdb to in-frame sequences with V and J called. These copies leave out some clones; in studies compared against another copy, an unresolved V gene accounts for under half, and the cause of the remainder is not known. The D gene and trimming were derived from the DNA, and the V and J assignments and clone size from that table. The sample yields 150,000 to 200,000 clones; about 73% were counted once. 13% of the sample rests with the top ten.

Overall results and qualifications from the work: Because the 87-base-pair reads could not distinguish some IMGT-functional V segments, including TRBV6-2 and TRBV6-3, those segments were excluded. In the study, 150 to 200 TCR beta chains were listed as associated with cytomegalovirus. Correlated functional status among segregating V segments might be attributable to linkage disequilibrium, but an unknown experimental factor could not be ruled out. According to a later analysis, TCR association rates differed among HLA loci, with DRB1 alleles showing the most associated TCRs and HLA-C alleles showing the fewest. In a later analysis, several top co-occurrence clusters were reported to appear linked to parvovirus B19, influenza, CMV and Epstein-Barr virus. In both the original and validation cohorts, the classifier was reported to diagnose cytomegalovirus status with high specificity and sensitivity. In vitro tests confirmed that a few of the cytomegalovirus-associated TCR beta chains recognize cytomegalovirus antigens. An earlier analysis of 587 of the donors showed that most TCR beta V segments appeared in productive rearrangements either about 87% or about 30% of the time, which broadly matched IMGT annotations. V-gene and J-gene trimming of TCR beta chains was associated with a missense DCLRE1C variant in a later genetic analysis, and the association was replicated in an independent cohort. A further reported finding was that TCR beta sequences accurately predicted the HLA-A and HLA-B alleles for most subjects in the first cohort. The earlier analysis of a few hundred of the donors excluded some 15 rarely observed V segments, including chromosome 9 orphons, because counts were too low. Strong co-occurrence of HLA alleles, especially DR and DQ, made assigning TCR associations to individual alleles difficult. Because HLA typing was missing for some donors at each locus, association tests included only the typed subset. This cohort had only TCR beta chains sequenced, and the lack of alpha or paired-chain data limited which features could be detected. According to the authors, the approach could potentially be generalized to other disease states and immunological phenotypes. At a false discovery rate of 0.05, a later analysis linked about 17,000 TCR beta sequences to specific HLA alleles. CMV serostatus was the only immune exposure information available for the cohort. The presence/absence analyses assumed that sequencing depth was roughly uniform across donors, and that assumption may not be true. Compared with the 666-donor mean, donors in an Asian-associated ancestry cluster had fewer N-insertions in productive TCRs, according to a later genetic analysis. Most TCR sequences were seen in very few donors, while some public TCRs were found in many individuals. Compared with equally common non-associated chains, HLA-associated TCR beta chains in a later analysis were more clonally expanded and had lower generation probabilities. A group of highly shared sequence variants was considered likely to be a technical artifact of the sequencing pipeline. A later analysis found that most CMV-associated TCR beta chains appeared HLA-restricted, with HLA associations seemingly driven largely by CMV exposure.

The receptor chain draws on TRBV9 and TRBJ1-5; the D gene cannot be resolved reliably. This clonotype was sampled from a woman aged 50 to 60 in good health and CMV-seropositive. The sequenced sample consisted of PBMCs. The CDR3 sequence is CASSSGLNNQPQHF. The nucleotides are TGTGCCAGCAGCTCTGGACTGAACAATCAGCCCCAGCATTTT. Extended through the reference TRBV9 and TRBJ1-5 proteins, this CDR3 yields the full variable domain: DSGVTQTPKHLITATGQRVTLRCSPRSGDLSVYWYQQSLDQGLQFLIQYYNGEERAKGNILERFSAQQFPDLHSELNLSSLELGDSALYFCASSSGLNNQPQHFGDGTRLSIL.